The clone carrying this TCR beta chain was counted a single time. Antigen unknown. The CDR3 is 16 residues long. Germline-derived CDR1 and CDR2 are LGHNA and YSLEER. V lost 1 base to trimming and J lost 0 bases, with 10 bases between them. PCR was performed using 60 Vbeta and 13 Jbeta primers. The table came from immunoSEQ multiplex PCR; TCRdb's copy has only in-frame clones and leaves some out. The sample contains roughly 190,000 clones, 87% of which appear only once. This entry is derived from a study of cytomegalovirus exposure and HLA in healthy donors. Study-level information: As an earlier analysis found, 180 million or so T cells yielded approximately 110 million unique TCR beta sequences. Within an early data release were about 85 million unique TCRs drawn from HLA-typed donors.

Study-level findings and limits: Of the V segments, some could not be distinguished, including TRBV6-2 and TRBV6-3, and were excluded. By a later analysis, the bulk of CMV-associated TCR beta chains appeared HLA-restricted.

Sample: PBMCs. The receptor's source is a man aged 30 to 45 in good health and CMV-seronegative. The V and J genes are TRBV4-3 and TRBJ2-1; the D is unclear. In DNA form, the CDR3 reads TGCGCCAGCAGCCAAGTGAAGCTTAGCTCCTACAATGAGCAGTTCTTC. Protein sequence: CASSQVKLSSYNEQFF.